There are many counts of the clone carrying this T cell receptor beta chain. These data are taken from a study of blood T cells in healthy people across ages. The germline CDR1 and CDR2 sequences are KGHDR and SFDVKD. The CDR3 runs to 16 residues. Trimming pared 3 bases from V and 8 bases from J, leaving 19 bases between. Primed by a sample-barcoded 5' primer and a J-beta primer mix, a second PCR proceeded for roughly 7 to 11 cycles. Each cDNA molecule was tagged by a template-switch adaptor with 12 random nucleotides. MiXCR, run by TCRdb on the 5' RACE reads, gives a single entry per CDR3 protein. The top ten hold approximately 15% of the sample, which has approximately 700,000 distinct CDR3 sequences, about 32% seen once. The donors, aged about 6 to 90, were healthy Caucasians from Russia. Around 9.4 milliliters was the volume of peripheral blood drawn from each donor.

The sample comprised blood. The chain joins TRBV24-1 to TRBJ2-1; TRBD2 is a possible D gene (6 bases). This sequence originates from a woman older than 75 in good health. CDR3 sequence: CATSDPRDSYVDEQFF. CDR3 nucleotides: TGTGCCACCAGTGATCCCCGGGACTCCTATGTCGATGAGCAGTTCTTC.